The TCR beta chain under discussion was sequenced for a study of PD-1 blockade in classical Hodgkin lymphoma. Study-wide context: Nivolumab 3 mg/kg was given intravenously every 2 weeks.

Turning to this clone: Its specificity is unknown.

The V and J ends lost 3 bases and 1 base respectively, with 12 bases between them. Germline CDR1 is LNHDA and CDR2 is SQIVND (reference sequence). This CDR3 region has 15 residues. Only in-frame clones appear in the TCRdb table, and some are missing; sequencing was by immunoSEQ multiplex PCR. The sample holds under 95,000 clones, 85% to 95% seen once. Study-wide points: Nothing has yet pinned down what causes the repertoire differences, possibly disease activity or prior therapy.

There was relapse after autologous stem cell transplantation in every patient, and there was variation in brentuximab vedotin exposure. The material was peripheral blood mononuclear cells (PBMCs), obtained before the second cycle of nivolumab. The receptor was derived from a human donor with classical Hodgkin lymphoma. The genes are TRBV19 and TRBJ2-5; D tentatively reads TRBD1 or TRBD2 (5 bases each). This chain's CDR3 is CASSIPGRAQETQYF. The CDR3 bases are TGTGCCAGTAGTATCCCGGGACGGGCCCAAGAGACCCAGTACTTC.